The 21 T cell receptor beta chains listed next were all sequenced from one sample in a study of cytomegalovirus exposure and HLA in healthy donors. The PCR was carried out with 60 Vbeta primers and 13 Jbeta primers. The data were produced by immunoSEQ multiplex PCR, yet TCRdb's version contains in-frame clones alone and is incomplete. The sample shows roughly 150,000 clones, 65% to 80% of them seen only once. Material for sequencing was PBMCs. The receptors shown here come from a man in his late teens or twenties in good health and CMV-seropositive.

The chain is built from TRBV6-5 and TRBJ1-4; D uncertain. The CDR3 has 13 amino acids. CDR1 MNHEY and CDR2 SVGAGI come from the germline V gene. V was shortened by 8 bases and J by 0 bases, with 7 bases between the two germline ends. CDR3 region: CASSSATNEKLFF. CDR3 bases: TGTGCCAGCTCCTCTGCAACTAATGAAAAACTGTTTTTT.

This chain connects TRBV9 to TRBJ1-1; D gene unclear. CDR3 length: 13 amino acids. Germline CDR1 and CDR2: SGDLS and YYNGEE. V gave up 0 bases and J gave up 3 bases, with 6 bases separating them. As DNA, the CDR3 is TGTGCCAGCAGCGTAGAGAGCTACACTGAAGCTTTCTTT. This gives the protein CASSVESYTEAFF.

In this sample, this clone turned up a few times. This rearrangement joins TRBV5-6 to TRBJ2-7, with 11 bases aligning to TRBD2. Germline CDR1 reads SGHDT; CDR2 reads YYEEEE. The CDR3 is made up of 13 amino acids. J was trimmed by 6 bases and V by 5 bases; bases with no gene match: 4. The CDR3 DNA reads TGTGCCAGCAGAACCGGGACTAGCGGCGAGCAGTACGTC. This encodes CASRTGTSGEQYV.

The V call is TRBV29-1, the J call TRBJ2-3; 11 bases fit TRBD2. V shed 6 bases and J 4 bases; nucleotides not matched to a gene: 6. The germline V gene encodes CDR1 SQVTM and CDR2 ANQGSEA. The CDR3 is made up of 14 amino acids. CDR3 in amino acids: CSVLTSGNSDTQYF. CDR3 coding DNA: TGCAGCGTCTTGACTAGCGGGAATTCAGATACGCAGTATTTT.

The rearrangement joins TRBV14 to TRBJ1-3; no firm D call. V shed 4 bases and J shed 3 bases, with 7 bases lying between them. The CDR3 is made up of 13 amino acids. From germline, CDR1 is SGHDN and CDR2 FVKESK. The DNA for the CDR3 is TGTGCCAGCAGCCCGGGATTTGGAAACACCATATATTTT. This codes for CASSPGFGNTIYF.

The chain is built from TRBV27 and TRBJ1-2; 7 bases line up with TRBD1. Germline V lookup: CDR1 MNHEY, CDR2 SMNVEV (reference sequence). The CDR3 length is 15 residues. Losses at the gene ends were 4 bases for V and 3 bases for J; bases not matched to a gene: 8. Here the CDR3 reads CASSYLDRLDYGYTF. The CDR3 DNA follows: TGTGCCAGCAGTTATCTGGACAGGTTAGACTATGGCTACACCTTC.

The rearrangement joins TRBV7-9 to TRBJ1-1; TRBD1 is a possible D gene (5 bases). Germline values: CDR1 SEHNR, CDR2 FQNEAQ (reference sequence). CDR3 size: 16 residues. Trimming cost V 4 bases and J 2 bases, with 17 bases left between them. DNA of the CDR3: TGTGCCAGCAGCTCGGGGGTCGCAGGGATAAACACTGAAGCTTTCTTT. As protein: CASSSGVAGINTEAFF.

A word on this clone: A read error may account for a junction end that differs from germline. The chain recombines TRBV7-7 with TRBJ2-3; 8 nucleotides agree with TRBD1. The CDR3 runs 13 residues. CDR1 is SSHAT and CDR2 is FNYEAQ in the germline V gene (reference sequence). The CDR3 protein is CASSAQGADTQYF. CDR3 coding DNA: TGTGCTAGCAGCGCACAGGGGGCAGATACGCAGTATTTT.

As to this clone: Other DNA sequences in this sample translate to the same CDR3. The chain's CDR3 is CASRAGGTDTQYF. CDR3 bases: TGTGCCAGCAGGGCAGGGGGTACAGATACGCAGTATTTT. This chain uses TRBV7-2 with TRBJ2-3, with TRBD1 identical over 7 bases. Germline assignment: CDR1 SGHTA and CDR2 FQGNSA. V was clipped by 6 bases and J by 3 bases; unmatched bases: 3. CDR3 length: 13 amino acids.

This chain connects TRBV9 to TRBJ2-7, with 11 nucleotides matching TRBD2. The CDR3 is made up of 17 amino acids. Trimming at V came to 0 bases and at J to 6 bases, leaving 11 bases not matched to a gene. Per the germline V gene, CDR1 is SGDLS and CDR2 is YYNGEE. In DNA, the CDR3 is TGTGCCAGCAGCGTAGTAACCCCTAGCGGGGGGCGCCTCGAGCAGTACGTC. Translated, it gives CASSVVTPSGGRLEQYV.

This sequence joins TRBV4-1 and TRBJ2-4; the match to TRBD2 covers 7 bases. The germline gives CDR1 MGHRA, CDR2 YSYEKL. This CDR3 has 16 residues. With 2 bases clipped from V and 1 base from J, the junction kept 5 bases outside the gene matches. CDR3: CASSQPTLAAKNIQYF. CDR3 coding DNA: TGCGCCAGCAGCCAACCTACACTAGCGGCCAAAAACATTCAGTACTTC.

V and J are TRBV28 and TRBJ1-3; TRBD1 matches at 12 bases. The CDR3 covers 17 residues. Germline V gene lookup returns CDR1 MDHEN and CDR2 SYDVKM. J lost 7 bases, V lost 4 bases, and 11 bases had no gene match. For the CDR3, the DNA is TGTGCCAGCAGTTCCCCCTGGGGACAGGGGGCTTCCAACACCATATATTTT. As protein: CASSSPWGQGASNTIYF.

The rearrangement joins TRBV5-1 to TRBJ2-2; 8 bases line up with TRBD1. The CDR3 is 14 residues long. CDR1 is SGHRS and CDR2 is YFSETQ in the germline V gene. J was trimmed by 1 base and V by 9 bases; bases with no gene match: 5. The DNA for the CDR3 is TGCGCCACCACACAGGGGGGGAACACCGGGGAGCTGTTTTTT. Its translation is CATTQGGNTGELFF.

The genes are TRBV6-5 and TRBJ2-5, with D maybe TRBD2 (5 bases). The germline V gene has CDR1 MNHEY and CDR2 SVGAGI. Trimming pared 4 bases from V and 4 bases from J, leaving 19 bases between. The CDR3 length is 16 residues. The chain's CDR3 is CASSSQRALGRETQYF. Written as DNA, the CDR3 is TGTGCCAGCAGTTCACAAAGGGCCCTGGGGAGAGAGACCCAGTACTTC.

The chain is built from TRBV5-4 and TRBJ1-1, with D hard to call. Germline CDR1 and CDR2: SGHNT and YYREEE (reference sequence). The CDR3 totals 14 residues. The V gene lost 6 bases and the J gene lost 1 base, with 13 bases spanning the gap. The CDR3 sequence is CASTSDSGNTEAFF. The CDR3 DNA reads as TGTGCCAGCACCTCCGACTCGGGGAACACTGAAGCTTTCTTT.

This CDR3 reads CASSLGANSPLHF. The CDR3 DNA reads as TGTGCCAGCAGCTTAGGGGCAAACTCACCCCTCCACTTT. The V call is TRBV7-3, the J call TRBJ1-6, with D perhaps TRBD1 (5 bases). Trimming shortened V by 2 bases and J by 10 bases, and 9 bases separated the two germline ends. The germline V gene encodes CDR1 SGHTA and CDR2 FQGTGA. The length of the CDR3 is 13 residues.

The chain combines TRBV9 with TRBJ2-5, with a tentative D call TRBD2 (6 bases). The CDR3 is 15 amino acids. Trimming pared 0 bases from V and 5 bases from J, leaving 14 bases between. Germline CDR1 SGDLS, CDR2 YYNGEE. CDR3 residues: CASSVGLDPRETQYF. The DNA of the CDR3 is TGTGCCAGCAGCGTAGGACTAGACCCCCGCGAGACCCAGTACTTC.

This clone has a handful of counts. The V call is TRBV25-1, the J call TRBJ1-4; a possible D gene is TRBD1 (5 bases). Trimming pared 7 bases from V and 0 bases from J, leaving 18 bases between. Germline V gives CDR1 MGHDK, CDR2 SYGVNS. The CDR3 has 17 amino acids. The CDR3 reads CASNPMGPHPTNEKLFF. CDR3 nucleotide sequence: TGTGCCAGCAACCCAATGGGGCCCCACCCAACTAATGAAAAACTGTTTTTT.

The chain combines TRBV25-1 with TRBJ1-3; D gene uncertain. The germline gives CDR1 MGHDK, CDR2 SYGVNS. The CDR3 spans 16 residues. Trimming removed 6 bases from V and 3 bases from J, with 18 bases in between. The CDR3 spells CASSTDITAGGNTIYF. CDR3 DNA sequence: TGTGCCAGCAGCACAGATATTACGGCGGGTGGAAACACCATATATTTT.

The chain employs TRBV6-1 and TRBJ2-7, with 11 bases aligning to TRBD2. This CDR3 contains 15 residues. The V and J ends lost 6 bases and 1 base, in that order; junction bases with no gene match: 5. Per germline, CDR1 MNHNS and CDR2 SASEGT. CDR3 DNA sequence: TGTGCCAGCAGGACTAGCGGGAAGGGTTCCTACGAGCAGTACGTC. This gives the protein CASRTSGKGSYEQYV.

In its sample, this clone was seen many times. The V and J genes are TRBV19 and TRBJ1-4; TRBD1 is a possible D gene (5 bases). Germline V lookup: CDR1 LNHDA, CDR2 SQIVND (reference sequence). The CDR3 consists of 12 residues. The V end was cut by 7 bases, the J end by 8 bases, with 11 bases between. The CDR3 region is CASTQGREKLFF. The CDR3 nucleotides read TGTGCCAGTACGCAGGGTCGGGAAAAACTGTTTTTT. The whole variable domain, remainder taken from reference TRBV19 and TRBJ1-4, is DGGITQSPKYLFRKEGQNVTLSCEQNLNHDAMYWYRQDPGQGLRLIYYSQIVNDFQKGDIAEGYSVSREKKESFPLTVTSAQKNPTAFYLCASTQGREKLFFGSGTQLSVL.